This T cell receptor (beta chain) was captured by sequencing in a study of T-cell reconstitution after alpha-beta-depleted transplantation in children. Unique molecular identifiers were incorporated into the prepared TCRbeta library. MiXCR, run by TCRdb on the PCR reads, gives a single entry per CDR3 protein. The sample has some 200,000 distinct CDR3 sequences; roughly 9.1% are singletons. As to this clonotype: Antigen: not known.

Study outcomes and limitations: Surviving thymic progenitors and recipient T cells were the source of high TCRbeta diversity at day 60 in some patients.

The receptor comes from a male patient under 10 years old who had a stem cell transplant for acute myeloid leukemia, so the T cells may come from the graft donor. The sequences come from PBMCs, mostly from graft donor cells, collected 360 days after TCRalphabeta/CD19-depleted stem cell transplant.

The CDR3 DNA is TGTGCCACCAGCAGAGGACGGGGAGCCCAAGAGACCCAGTACTTC. Its translation: CATSRGRGAQETQYF. The chain links TRBV15 to TRBJ2-5; D possibly corresponds to TRBD2 (5 bases). CDR1 is LNHNV and CDR2 is YYDKDF in the germline V gene (reference sequence). There are 15 residues in the CDR3. V was cut by 1 base and J by 1 base, with 10 bases left in between.